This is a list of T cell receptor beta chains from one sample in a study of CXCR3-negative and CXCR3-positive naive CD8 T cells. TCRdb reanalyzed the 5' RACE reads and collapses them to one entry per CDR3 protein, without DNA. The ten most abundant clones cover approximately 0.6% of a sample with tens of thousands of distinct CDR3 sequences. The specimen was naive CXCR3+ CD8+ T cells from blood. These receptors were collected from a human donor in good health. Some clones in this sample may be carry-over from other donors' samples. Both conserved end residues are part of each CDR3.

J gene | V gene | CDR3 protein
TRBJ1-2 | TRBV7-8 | CASSRDQDYGYTF
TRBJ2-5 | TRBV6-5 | CASSYSAASQETQYF
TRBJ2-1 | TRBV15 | CATSEGLAGGEQFF
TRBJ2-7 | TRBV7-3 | CASSLMGGPSYEQYF
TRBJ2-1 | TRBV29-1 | CSVEDSPTSSYNEQFF
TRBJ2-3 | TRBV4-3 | CASSQDLTSGRTDTQYF
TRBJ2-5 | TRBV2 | CASYDPYPQETQYF
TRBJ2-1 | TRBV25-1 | CASSESAHEQFF
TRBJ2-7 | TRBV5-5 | CASSLVQGQSYEQYF
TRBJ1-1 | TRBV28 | CASNYQQNTEAFF
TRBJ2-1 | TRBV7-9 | CASSPESGRSYNEQFF
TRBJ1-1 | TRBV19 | CASSLKGGWTEAFF
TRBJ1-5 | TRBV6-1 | CASSRDSLNQPQHF
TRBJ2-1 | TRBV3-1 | CASSLVDYNEQFF
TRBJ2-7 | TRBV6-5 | CASSPTSNEQYF
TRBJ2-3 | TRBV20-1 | CSAWSGTGLTDTQYF
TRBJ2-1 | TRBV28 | CASSLAGPIYNEQFF
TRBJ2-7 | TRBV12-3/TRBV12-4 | CASSLGPGVYEQYF
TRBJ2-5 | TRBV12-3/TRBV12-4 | CASSPTWGEVETQYF
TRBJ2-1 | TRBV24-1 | CATEGYDEQFF
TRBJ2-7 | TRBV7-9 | CASSPRLRDAYYEQYF
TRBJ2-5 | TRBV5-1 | CASSLDAETPYF
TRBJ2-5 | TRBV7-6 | CASTPLGGSLETQYF
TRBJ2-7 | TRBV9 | CASSAGGASYEQYF
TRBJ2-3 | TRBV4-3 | CASSQDWTADTQYF
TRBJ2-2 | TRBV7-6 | CASSLRPPDGELFF
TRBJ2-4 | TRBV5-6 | CASGESAKNIQYF
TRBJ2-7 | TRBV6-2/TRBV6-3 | CASSSDRSEQYF
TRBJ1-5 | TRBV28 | CASRPQGDGQPQHF
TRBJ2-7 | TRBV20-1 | CSAREDRDYEQYF
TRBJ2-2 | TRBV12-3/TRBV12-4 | CATSAGPNTGELFF
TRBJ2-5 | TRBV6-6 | CASSYFRPGQETQYF
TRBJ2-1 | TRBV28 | CASSLYGNNEQFF
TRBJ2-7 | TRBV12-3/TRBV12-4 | CASGLDRRDEQYF
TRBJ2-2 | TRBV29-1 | CSVVAATGELFF
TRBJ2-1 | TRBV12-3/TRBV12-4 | CASSPLRGLSYNEQFF
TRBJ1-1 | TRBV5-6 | CASSLGPGSSFEAFF
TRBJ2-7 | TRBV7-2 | CASSSYRGKYEQYF
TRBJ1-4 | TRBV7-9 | CASSFPIEGGPAEKLFF
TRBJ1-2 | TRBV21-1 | CASSLWFYDGYTF
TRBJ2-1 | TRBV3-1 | CASSQGNNEQFF
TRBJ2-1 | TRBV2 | CASSEDWREIDEQFF
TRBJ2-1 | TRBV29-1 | CSAWPRGDEQFF
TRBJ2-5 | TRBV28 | CASSAAGEPQESQYF
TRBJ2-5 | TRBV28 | CATLNPDSENGETQYF
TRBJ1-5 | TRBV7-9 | CASSLEDQPQHF
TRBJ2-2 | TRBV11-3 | CASSPVEDRGLVGELFF
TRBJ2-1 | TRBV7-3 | CASSLSGLGGNEQFF
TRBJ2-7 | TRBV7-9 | CASSAPRGGAYEQYF
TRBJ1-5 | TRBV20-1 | CSAREDRGNQPQHF
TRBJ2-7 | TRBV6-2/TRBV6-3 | CASRLAGGIGEQYF
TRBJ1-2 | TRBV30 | CAWSLLGAYGYTF
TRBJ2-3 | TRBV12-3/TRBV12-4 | CASSIDRGRSTDTQYF
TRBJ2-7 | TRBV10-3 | CAISDPGQGYEQYF
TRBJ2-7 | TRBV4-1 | CASSLRLAGSYEQYF
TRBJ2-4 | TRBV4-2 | CASSQDPGVVAKNIQYF
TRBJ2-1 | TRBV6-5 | CATIAGGPNEQFF
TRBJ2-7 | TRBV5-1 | CASSWQGSEQYF